The 15 T cell receptor beta chains below all came from one sample that was sequenced in a study of cytomegalovirus exposure and HLA in healthy donors. Primers included in the PCR were 60 Vbeta and 13 Jbeta primers. Sequenced by immunoSEQ multiplex PCR; TCRdb stores in-frame clones only, minus some. This table holds 130,000 or so clones, around four fifths found once. Input material: PBMCs. The receptors were sampled from a man aged 35 to 55 in good health and CMV-seronegative.

The genes are TRBV6-5 and TRBJ2-7; 11 bases are shared with TRBD2. The CDR3 spans 12 residues. The V gene end was trimmed by 9 bases and the J gene end by 4 bases; junction bases not matched to a gene: 2. Germline V gene lookup returns CDR1 MNHEY and CDR2 SVGAGI. In nucleotides, the CDR3 is TGTGCCAGTACTAGCGGGAGTTACGAGCAGTACTTC. Protein product: CASTSGSYEQYF.

The rearrangement joins TRBV9 to TRBJ2-1, with a weak D call TRBD2 (5 bases). Trimming took off 4 bases at V and 3 bases at J, with 17 bases between the two ends. Germline V gene data show CDR1 as SGDLS and CDR2 as YYNGEE. The CDR3 is 16 residues long. The CDR3 coding sequence is TGTGCCAGCAGCAACGGACTCTCACCCTACTACAATGAGCAGTTCTTC. Its protein product is CASSNGLSPYYNEQFF.

The genes are TRBV27 and TRBJ2-1, with D possibly matching TRBD2 (5 bases). The CDR3 extends over 13 amino acids. The V and J ends lost 5 bases and 4 bases respectively, with 9 bases between them. Germline V gene data show CDR1 as MNHEY and CDR2 as SMNVEV (reference sequence). The CDR3 sequence is CASSPTGYNEQFF. In DNA, the CDR3 is TGTGCCAGCAGTCCAACGGGGTACAATGAGCAGTTCTTC.

This chain uses TRBV7-2 with TRBJ2-5, with D maybe TRBD2 (6 bases). The CDR3 sequence is 14 residues long. V shed 0 bases and J shed 5 bases, with 10 bases lying between them. Per germline, CDR1 SGHTA and CDR2 FQGNSA. In nucleotides, the CDR3 is TGTGCCAGCAGCTTAGCTGGTGCGGGGGAGACCCAGTACTTC. Translated, it gives CASSLAGAGETQYF.

The CDR3 DNA reads as TGTGCCTGGAGTCTCAGGGGGCGCGATGAAAAACTGTTTTTT. Protein: CAWSLRGRDEKLFF. The chain links TRBV30 to TRBJ1-4, with 8 bases that match TRBD1. The V gene end was trimmed by 2 bases and the J gene end by 6 bases; junction bases not matched to a gene: 5. Germline lookup yields CDR1 GTSNPN and CDR2 SVGIG (reference sequence). The CDR3 contains 14 residues.

This clone has only a few counts. This chain links TRBV7-2 with TRBJ1-5, with 9 positions matching TRBD1. The germline gives CDR1 SGHTA, CDR2 FQGNSA. The V and J ends lost 0 bases and 6 bases, in that order; junction bases with no gene match: 6. CDR3 length: 16 amino acids. The CDR3 sequence: CASSLADRGAGQPQHF. CDR3 nucleotide sequence: TGTGCCAGCAGCTTAGCGGACAGGGGAGCCGGTCAGCCCCAGCATTTT.

The chain carries TRBV4-1 and TRBJ1-4, with 7 bases identical to TRBD1. After removal of 5 bases from V and 7 bases from J, the junction contained 13 bases not matched to a gene. This CDR3 is built from 16 residues. CDR1 MGHRA and CDR2 YSYEKL come from the germline V gene. CDR3 residues: CASSDMMRTGGEKLFF. DNA of the CDR3: TGCGCCAGCAGCGACATGATGAGGACAGGTGGTGAAAAACTGTTTTTT.

The chain has TRBV19 and TRBJ1-1, with a possible D match to TRBD1 (6 bases). With 6 bases removed from V and 8 bases from J, the gap between germline ends came to 10 bases. The CDR3 sequence is 11 residues long. The germline gives CDR1 LNHDA, CDR2 SQIVND (reference sequence). CDR3 loop: CASRGTQEAFF. The CDR3 bases are TGTGCCAGTAGGGGGACACAAGAAGCTTTCTTT. The complete variable domain, with remaining parts taken from reference TRBV19 and TRBJ1-1, reads DGGITQSPKYLFRKEGQNVTLSCEQNLNHDAMYWYRQDPGQGLRLIYYSQIVNDFQKGDIAEGYSVSREKKESFPLTVTSAQKNPTAFYLCASRGTQEAFFGQGTRLTVV.

V gene TRBV6-5 combines with J gene TRBJ1-6, with D tentatively TRBD1 (5 bases). CDR1 MNHEY and CDR2 SVGAGI come from the germline V gene. V gave up 2 bases and J gave up 11 bases, with 10 bases separating them. The CDR3 length is 13 residues. CDR3 loop: CASSYLGLPPLHF. The DNA of the CDR3 is TGTGCCAGCAGTTACCTGGGGCTGCCACCCCTCCACTTT.

The chain carries TRBV7-2 and TRBJ2-5; 7 nucleotides align to TRBD2. The CDR3 is 16 amino acids. Trimming took 2 bases from V and 5 from J; bases not matched to a gene: 11. Germline V CDR1 and CDR2: SGHTA, FQGNSA. The CDR3 coding sequence is TGTGCCAGCAGCTTAAGGGAGGGTTTAATGAGGGAGACCCAGTACTTC. Encoded protein: CASSLREGLMRETQYF.

The sample holds a few counts of this clone. The J gene is TRBJ2-1, the V gene TRBV7-2, with 9 bases that match TRBD2. Germline trimming cut 0 bases from V and 5 bases from J; bases unmatched to any gene: 11. The length of the CDR3 is 18 residues. From germline, CDR1 is SGHTA and CDR2 FQGNSA. CDR3 residues: CASSLAIRASGVDNEQFF. The CDR3 coding sequence is TGTGCCAGCAGCTTAGCGATCCGGGCTAGCGGGGTGGACAATGAGCAGTTCTTC. Variable domain in full (rest from reference TRBV7-2 and TRBJ2-1): GAGVSQSPSNKVTEKGKDVELRCDPISGHTALYWYRQSLGQGLEFLIYFQGNSAPDKSGLPSDRFSAERTGGSVSTLTIQRTQQEDSAVYLCASSLAIRASGVDNEQFFGPGTRLTVL.

The genes are TRBV7-9 and TRBJ2-1; D might be TRBD1 (6 bases). There are 15 residues in the CDR3. V was cut by 3 bases and J by 8 bases, with 17 bases left in between. CDR1 SEHNR and CDR2 FQNEAQ come from the germline V gene (reference sequence). The CDR3 region is CASSFQNSRGDEQFF. The CDR3 nucleotides are TGTGCCAGCAGCTTCCAAAACTCCAGGGGCGATGAGCAGTTCTTC.

V and J are TRBV7-2 and TRBJ2-2; 8 bases agree with TRBD2. The V and J ends lost 5 bases and 0 bases, in that order; junction bases with no gene match: 5. Germline values: CDR1 SGHTA, CDR2 FQGNSA. This CDR3 spans 16 amino acids. CDR3: CASSPATSANTGELFF. The CDR3 nucleotides are TGTGCCAGCAGCCCCGCGACTAGCGCGAACACCGGGGAGCTGTTTTTT.

The J gene is TRBJ1-4, the V gene TRBV9, with D maybe TRBD1 (5 bases). The CDR3 has 17 amino acids. V shed 0 bases and J shed 4 bases, with 16 bases lying between them. In germline, CDR1 is SGDLS, CDR2 YYNGEE. CDR3 in DNA: TGTGCCAGCAGCGTAGAGGGGAAGGGGAGGGGTAATGAAAAACTGTTTTTT. This gives the protein CASSVEGKGRGNEKLFF.

The chain is built from TRBV7-9 and TRBJ2-1; 9 nucleotides line up with TRBD1. V trimming: 1 base; J trimming: 5 bases; junction bases outside the gene matches: 6. Per the germline V gene, CDR1 is SEHNR and CDR2 is FQNEAQ (reference sequence). The CDR3 sequence is 16 residues long. The CDR3 here is CASSLEGTGLNNEQFF. DNA of the CDR3: TGTGCCAGCAGCTTAGAAGGGACAGGGCTCAACAATGAGCAGTTCTTC.